This entry describes one T cell receptor beta chain. Its antigen is unknown. The sample contains more than one DNA sequence encoding this CDR3. Measured with immunoSEQ multiplex PCR; TCRdb has only the in-frame clones, and not every one. Here the sample spans about 180,000 clones, around nine tenths being singletons. This sample stems from a study of cytomegalovirus exposure and HLA in healthy donors. The study, taken as a whole, reports: The study found most TCR sequences rare, yet found some public TCRs in many donors. The study labeled 164 TCR beta chains cytomegalovirus-associated.

CDR3 size: 14 residues. The germline V gene encodes CDR1 SGDLS and CDR2 YYNGEE. Trimming took 0 bases from V and 3 from J; bases not matched to a gene: 3. These donors were members of the approximately 120-subject validation cohort, a group separate from the roughly 670-subject first cohort. The clonotype was recovered from a man aged 18 to 29 in good health and CMV-seropositive. This rearrangement joins TRBV9 to TRBJ2-7, with 7 positions matching TRBD1. The sequencing input was PBMCs. The CDR3 is CASSVGQGNYEQYF. CDR3 DNA: TGTGCCAGCAGCGTAGGACAGGGTAACTACGAGCAGTACTTC.